Below are 27 T cell receptor beta chains sequenced from a single sample in a study of cytomegalovirus exposure and HLA in healthy donors. The PCR was carried out with 60 Vbeta primers and 13 Jbeta primers. Profiled with immunoSEQ multiplex PCR; TCRdb holds only in-frame clones, not every one. The table records 75,000 to 95,000 clones, 70% to 90% of them present only once. Sequenced sample: PBMCs. The source of these receptors is a woman younger than 35 in good health and CMV-seropositive.

This clone was seen once. The CDR3 here is CASSIGQGGETQYF. DNA of the CDR3: TGTGCCAGCAGTATTGGGCAGGGGGGAGAGACCCAGTACTTC. V is TRBV28 and J is TRBJ2-5; possible D gene TRBD1, 7 bases. Germline CDR1 reads MDHEN; CDR2 reads SYDVKM. The CDR3 spans 14 residues. V was trimmed by 5 bases and J by 4 bases, leaving 14 bases between them.

This chain connects TRBV28 to TRBJ2-6; unclear D gene. The CDR3 covers 17 residues. Germline CDR1 and CDR2: MDHEN and SYDVKM. The V gene lost 6 bases and the J gene lost 0 bases, with 15 bases spanning the gap. The CDR3 coding sequence is TGTGCCAGCAGCCCACCCCGACTGAGCTCTGGGGCCAACGTCCTGACTTTC. Translating gives CASSPPRLSSGANVLTF.

The rearrangement links TRBV5-8 to TRBJ2-3; no reliable D call. V was trimmed by 3 bases and J by 2 bases, leaving 19 bases between them. The CDR3 loop spans 17 amino acids. Germline lookup yields CDR1 SGHTS and CDR2 YDEGEE. The CDR3 reads CASSSLKTRLVTDTQYF. CDR3 DNA sequence: TGTGCCAGCAGCTCCTTGAAGACAAGGTTGGTCACAGATACGCAGTATTTT. The full variable domain, rest sourced from reference TRBV5-8 and TRBJ2-3, is EAGVTQSPTHLIKTRGQQATLRCSPISGHTSVYWYQQALGLGLQFLLWYDEGEERNRGNFPPRFSGRQFPNYSSELNVNALELEDSALYLCASSSLKTRLVTDTQYFGPGTRLTVL.

V gene TRBV30 combines with J gene TRBJ2-7; no definite D call. The CDR3 has 12 residues. CDR1 and CDR2 from the germline V gene are GTSNPN and SVGIG (reference sequence). In DNA form, the CDR3 reads TGTGCTTCCACTGCCGGGTCCTACGAGCAGTACTTC. It codes for CASTAGSYEQYF.

Notes on this clone: At one boundary the junction diverges from the germline segment, which might be a read error. The genes are TRBV7-9 and TRBJ2-7, with TRBD1 matching 9 bases. This CDR3 is built from 16 residues. The germline gives CDR1 SEHNR, CDR2 FQNEAQ (reference sequence). CDR3 bases: TGTGCCAGCAGCTTAGTCGGGACAGGGCGCTCCCACGAGCAGTACTTC. It specifies CASSLVGTGRSHEQYF.

In this sample, this clone turned up once. This chain joins TRBV14 and TRBJ1-1; TRBD1 might be the D (6 bases). CDR3 size: 15 residues. Trimming pared 0 bases from V and 6 bases from J, leaving 14 bases between. Germline V gene lookup returns CDR1 SGHDN and CDR2 FVKESK. The CDR3 DNA sequence: TGTGCCAGCAGCCAAGATCCCGCCCCAGGGGCTGAAGCTTTCTTT. This sequence encodes CASSQDPAPGAEAFF.

The rearrangement uses TRBV28 and TRBJ2-7, with 8 bases aligning to TRBD2. V dropped 5 bases and J dropped 0; count of bases not matched to a gene: 15. Germline V CDR1 and CDR2: MDHEN, SYDVKM. This CDR3 spans 18 amino acids. The CDR3 bases are TGTGCCAGCAGTCCCTTTCCCCCCGGGAGGGTAAACTCCTACGAGCAGTACTTC. It codes for CASSPFPPGRVNSYEQYF.

This clone was observed once. The CDR3 reads CASSPQDSAYSNQPQHF. The CDR3 region has the DNA TGTGCCAGCAGCCCGCAGGATTCGGCATATAGCAATCAGCCCCAGCATTTT. This chain uses TRBV7-8 with TRBJ1-5; D unresolved. In germline, CDR1 is SGHVS, CDR2 FQNEAQ. The CDR3 contains 17 residues. The V and J ends lost 5 bases and 0 bases respectively, with 17 bases between them. The whole variable domain, remainder taken from reference TRBV7-8 and TRBJ1-5, is GAGVSQSPRYKVAKRGQDVALRCDPISGHVSLFWYQQALGQGPEFLTYFQNEAQLDKSGLPSDRFFAERPEGSVSTLKIQRTQQEDSAVYLCASSPQDSAYSNQPQHFGDGTRLSIL.

J is TRBJ2-5 and V is TRBV29-1, with TRBD1 as a possible D gene (6 bases). The germline CDR1 and CDR2 sequences are SQVTM and ANQGSEA. V lost 6 bases and J lost 0, with 14 bases in between. There are 14 residues in the CDR3. The chain's CDR3 is CSVTGTLYQETQYF. The CDR3 DNA reads as TGCAGCGTAACCGGGACACTGTACCAAGAGACCCAGTACTTC.

This clone was seen just once. The CDR3 is CASSSFRDRGTDTQYF. In DNA form, the CDR3 reads TGTGCCAGCAGTTCGTTCCGGGACAGGGGGACAGATACGCAGTATTTT. The J gene is TRBJ2-3, the V gene TRBV27, with 11 bases aligning to TRBD1. Unmatched junction bases numbered 6, after V lost 4 bases and J lost 3 bases. CDR1 is MNHEY, CDR2 SMNVEV, per germline (reference sequence). The CDR3 sequence is 16 residues long.

This chain links TRBV25-1 with TRBJ2-1, with a weak D call TRBD1 (6 bases). Trimming took 4 bases from V and 0 from J, leaving 10 bases between them. This CDR3 is built from 15 residues. CDR1 is MGHDK and CDR2 is SYGVNS in the germline V gene. The CDR3 protein is CASSGDRSSYNEQFF. CDR3 in DNA: TGTGCCAGCAGTGGTGACAGGAGCTCCTACAATGAGCAGTTCTTC.

The rearrangement links TRBV29-1 to TRBJ2-3; a possible D gene is TRBD1 (5 bases). The CDR3 runs 13 residues. The germline V gene has CDR1 SQVTM and CDR2 ANQGSEA. V was trimmed by 6 bases and J by 0 bases, leaving 10 bases between them. The CDR3 coding sequence is TGCAGCGTAGCGACAGTTAGCACAGATACGCAGTATTTT. Its translation: CSVATVSTDTQYF.

This chain connects TRBV7-2 to TRBJ2-1; D gene unclear. V was trimmed by 1 base and J by 8 bases, leaving 6 bases between them. This CDR3 has 12 residues. In germline, CDR1 is SGHTA, CDR2 FQGNSA. The chain's CDR3 is CASSLGRYEQFF. As DNA, the CDR3 is TGTGCCAGCAGCTTAGGGCGGTATGAGCAGTTCTTC.

The chain is built from TRBV7-9 and TRBJ1-2; D gene ambiguous. This CDR3 region has 15 residues. V lost 3 bases, J lost 10 bases, and 21 bases lay in between. Per germline, CDR1 SEHNR and CDR2 FQNEAQ (reference sequence). CDR3 region: CASSFEYGEISDYTF. The CDR3 DNA sequence: TGTGCCAGCAGCTTCGAATATGGAGAGATTTCCGACTACACCTTC.

V gene TRBV27 combines with J gene TRBJ1-2; 8 nucleotides agree with TRBD1. This CDR3 has 14 residues. V was clipped by 3 bases and J by 6 bases; unmatched bases: 6. CDR1 and CDR2 (germline): MNHEY, SMNVEV (reference sequence). In DNA form, the CDR3 reads TGTGCCAGCAGTTTGTCCCAGGGGGCGGATGGCTACACCTTC. It codes for CASSLSQGADGYTF.

The CDR3 DNA is TGTGCCAGCAGCTTTGGTCGTGGGGGGTCCGACGAGCAGTACTTC. Translating gives CASSFGRGGSDEQYF. This chain connects TRBV7-6 to TRBJ2-7; D might be TRBD2 (6 bases). The germline V gene has CDR1 SGHVS and CDR2 FNYEAQ. This CDR3 has 15 residues. V was pared by 3 bases and J by 5 bases, with 17 bases between.

This clone was seen only a few times. The chain recombines TRBV28 with TRBJ2-1; TRBD2 is a possible D gene (6 bases). The CDR3 is 14 amino acids. Germline CDR1 is MDHEN and CDR2 is SYDVKM. V gave up 2 bases and J gave up 10 bases, with 15 bases separating them. CDR3 bases: TGTGCCAGCAGTTTAATCCGCGGGGTGGGCGAGCAGTTCTTC. Amino acids: CASSLIRGVGEQFF.

V gene TRBV27 combines with J gene TRBJ2-3; D is uncertain. The germline gives CDR1 MNHEY, CDR2 SMNVEV (reference sequence). CDR3 length equals 14 residues. Between the trimmed V and J ends, which lost 2 bases and 4 bases, there was a span of 10 bases. CDR3 sequence (DNA): TGTGCCAGCAGTTTAGTTCAGGTCGCAGATACGCAGTATTTT. This gives the protein CASSLVQVADTQYF.

This rearrangement joins TRBV6-5 to TRBJ2-1; 8 bases map to TRBD1. The CDR3 spans 14 residues. The V and J ends lost 8 bases and 6 bases, in that order; junction bases with no gene match: 9. From germline, CDR1 is MNHEY and CDR2 SVGAGI. The CDR3 nucleotides read TGTGCCAGCGTAACCGGACAGGGAGGCAATGAGCAGTTCTTC. Amino acids: CASVTGQGGNEQFF.

This rearrangement joins TRBV6-5 to TRBJ1-6, with 11 bases aligning to TRBD1. This CDR3 has 16 amino acids. Germline lookup yields CDR1 MNHEY and CDR2 SVGAGI. The V segment lost 4 bases and the J segment 7 bases; nucleotides outside the gene matches: 6. CDR3 sequence: CASSSRGQGVNSPLHF. In DNA, the CDR3 is TGTGCCAGCAGTTCGAGGGGACAGGGGGTGAATTCACCCCTCCACTTT.

This clone has only one observation. The gene calls are TRBV4-2 and TRBJ2-5; 12 bases agree with TRBD2. CDR1 and CDR2 (germline): LGHNA, YNFKEQ. CDR3 length equals 17 residues. V shed 6 bases and J 5 bases; nucleotides not matched to a gene: 13. The CDR3 here is CASSYTSGRSGGETQYF. The DNA for the CDR3 is TGTGCCAGCAGTTACACTAGCGGGAGGTCGGGGGGTGAGACCCAGTACTTC.

The chain couples TRBV29-1 to TRBJ2-1; D is perhaps TRBD2 (5 bases). The CDR3 covers 12 residues. Germline V gene lookup returns CDR1 SQVTM and CDR2 ANQGSEA. Between the trimmed V and J ends, which lost 7 bases and 6 bases, there was a span of 13 bases. The CDR3 sequence: CSALGISNEQFF. The CDR3 DNA follows: TGCAGCGCCCTCGGGATTAGCAATGAGCAGTTCTTC.

This clone is labeled medium-sized. This chain uses TRBV25-1 with TRBJ1-1, with unresolved D. CDR1 is MGHDK and CDR2 is SYGVNS in the germline V gene. This CDR3 has 15 residues. The V end was cut by 2 bases, the J end by 1 base, with 11 bases between. The CDR3 spells CASSEASGGNTEAFF. The CDR3 region has the DNA TGTGCCAGCAGTGAAGCCTCCGGTGGGAACACTGAAGCTTTCTTT. The variable domain in full, with the rest retrieved from reference TRBV25-1 and TRBJ1-1, is EADIYQTPRYLVIGTGKKITLECSQTMGHDKMYWYQQDPGMELHLIHYSYGVNSTEKGDLSSESTVSRIRTEHFPLTLESARPSHTSQYLCASSEASGGNTEAFFGQGTRLTVV.

The chain carries TRBV27 and TRBJ2-1, with 7 bases that match TRBD2. Germline lookup yields CDR1 MNHEY and CDR2 SMNVEV (reference sequence). The CDR3 spans 14 residues. V lost 4 bases to trimming and J lost 6 bases; unmatched junction nucleotides: 6. The CDR3 bases are TGTGCCAGCAGTTCGGGACTACCTATCAATGAGCAGTTCTTC. This codes for CASSSGLPINEQFF.

V is TRBV5-1 and J is TRBJ1-1; tentatively, D is TRBD1 (6 bases). Germline loops: CDR1 SGHRS, CDR2 YFSETQ. Trimming left V 7 bases short and J 1 base short, with 14 bases between. This CDR3 has 14 residues. CDR3 residues: CASSLWTANTEAFF. The CDR3 DNA sequence: TGCGCCAGCTCCCTTTGGACAGCGAACACTGAAGCTTTCTTT.

This clone was observed a few times. The chain combines TRBV9 with TRBJ2-2, with D possibly TRBD2 on 6 matching bases. There are 15 residues in the CDR3. The V gene lost 4 bases and the J gene lost 0 bases, with 10 bases spanning the gap. In germline, CDR1 is SGDLS, CDR2 YYNGEE. The CDR3 region has the DNA TGTGCCAGCAGCCCCGGGAGTACGAACACCGGGGAGCTGTTTTTT. Translation: CASSPGSTNTGELFF.

The genes are TRBV7-6 and TRBJ1-4, with D possibly matching TRBD1 (5 bases). The V gene's germline CDR1 is SGHVS and CDR2 FNYEAQ. V was cut by 5 bases and J by 6 bases, with 28 bases left in between. CDR3 length: 19 amino acids. The CDR3 spells CASSVAFWGRGGEDEKLFF. The CDR3 DNA sequence: TGTGCCAGCAGCGTCGCATTCTGGGGTCGTGGGGGGGAAGATGAAAAACTGTTTTTT. Based on the CDR3 plus reference TRBV7-6 and TRBJ1-4, the full variable domain is GAGVSQSPRYKVTKRGQDVALRCDPISGHVSLYWYRQALGQGPEFLTYFNYEAQQDKSGLPNDRFSAERPEGSISTLTIQRTEQRDSAMYRCASSVAFWGRGGEDEKLFFGSGTQLSVL.